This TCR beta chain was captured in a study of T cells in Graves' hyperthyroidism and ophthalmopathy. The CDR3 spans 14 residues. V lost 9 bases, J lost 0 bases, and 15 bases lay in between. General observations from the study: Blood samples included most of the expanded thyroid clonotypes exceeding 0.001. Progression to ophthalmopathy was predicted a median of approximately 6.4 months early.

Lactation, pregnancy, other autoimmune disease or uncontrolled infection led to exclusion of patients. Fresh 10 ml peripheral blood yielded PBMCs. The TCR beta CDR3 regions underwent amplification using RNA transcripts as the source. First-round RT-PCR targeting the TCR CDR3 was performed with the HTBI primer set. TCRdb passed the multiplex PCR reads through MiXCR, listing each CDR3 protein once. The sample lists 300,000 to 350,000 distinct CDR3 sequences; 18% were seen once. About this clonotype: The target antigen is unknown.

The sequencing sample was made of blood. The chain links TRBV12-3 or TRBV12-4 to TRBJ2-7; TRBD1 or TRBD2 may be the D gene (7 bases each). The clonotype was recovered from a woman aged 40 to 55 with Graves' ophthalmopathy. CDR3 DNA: TGTGCCAGTACAGGGGACTATGGCTCCTACGAGCAGTACTTC. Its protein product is CASTGDYGSYEQYF.